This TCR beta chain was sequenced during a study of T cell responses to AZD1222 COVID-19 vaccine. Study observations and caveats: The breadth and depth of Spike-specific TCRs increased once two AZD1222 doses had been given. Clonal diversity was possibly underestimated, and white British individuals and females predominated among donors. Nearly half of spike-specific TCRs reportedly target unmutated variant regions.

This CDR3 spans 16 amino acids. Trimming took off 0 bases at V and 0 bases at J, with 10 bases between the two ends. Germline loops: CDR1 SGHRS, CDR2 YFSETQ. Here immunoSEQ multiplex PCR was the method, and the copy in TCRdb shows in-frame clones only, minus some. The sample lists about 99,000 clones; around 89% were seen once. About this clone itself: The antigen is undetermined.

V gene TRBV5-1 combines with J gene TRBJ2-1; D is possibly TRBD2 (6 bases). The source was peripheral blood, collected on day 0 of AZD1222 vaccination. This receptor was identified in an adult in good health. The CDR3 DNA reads TGCGCCAGCAGCTTGGGCGGGGTGAGCTCCTACAATGAGCAGTTCTTC. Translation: CASSLGGVSSYNEQFF.